Sequencing of this T cell receptor (beta chain) was carried out in a study of Graves' ophthalmopathy and Graves' hyperthyroidism. The wider study: Peripheral blood (taken before any treatment) was collected at initial diagnosis.

Amplification of the TCR beta CDR3 regions used RNA transcripts (as template). The first-round RT-PCR employed HTBI primers together with the Qiagen OneStep RT-PCR kit. A multiplex PCR was then performed as the second round. TCRdb re-analysed the multiplex PCR reads in MiXCR, keeping a single row per CDR3 protein. This table holds hundreds of thousands of distinct CDR3 sequences, 35% to 45% found once. Enrollment excluded any patients with other autoimmune diseases, uncontrolled infections, pregnancy or lactation. V was shortened by 2 bases and J by 4 bases, with 12 bases between the two germline ends. The CDR3 totals 14 residues. The germline CDR1 and CDR2 sequences are GTSNPN and SVGIG (reference sequence). This clonotype was counted only a few times. No antigen is known for it. Study observations and caveats: Among thyroid clonotypes expanded above 0.001 frequency, most also appeared in blood.

The sequenced sample was peripheral blood. The V gene is TRBV30, the J gene TRBJ1-5; a weak D match, TRBD1 (6 bases). The source is an adult man with Graves' ophthalmopathy. CDR3 residues: CAWSPTGGNQPQHF. CDR3 DNA sequence: TGTGCCTGGAGTCCGACAGGTGGTAATCAGCCCCAGCATTTT.